One and the same sample provided the 17 T cell receptor beta chains below, sequenced in a study of CD8+CD57+ T cells in acquired aplastic anemia. Patients sequenced had flow cytometry evidence of CD8+CD57+ cell expansion. Profiling of TCR beta VDJ combinations and CDR3 sequences used genomic DNA as template. Via MiXCR, TCRdb re-called the reads, giving one row per CDR3 protein. Seen here are approximately 200,000 distinct CDR3 sequences, roughly 50% observed once, and the top ten hold 20%. The specimen sequenced was sorted CD4+, CD8+, or CD8+CD57+ T cells (not recorded which) from PBMCs. The receptors derive from a human donor with aplastic anemia.

V is TRBV9 and J is TRBJ2-7; 16 nucleotides align to TRBD2. The germline V gene encodes CDR1 SGDLS and CDR2 YYNGEE. J lost 5 bases, V lost 0 bases, and 8 bases had no gene match. CDR3 length equals 18 residues. DNA for the CDR3: TGTGCCAGCAGCGTAGCTACAGGGACTAGCGGGGGGGCCAACGAGCAGTACTTC. Protein product: CASSVATGTSGGANEQYF.

The chain couples TRBV10-3 to TRBJ2-5; D not certain. V was cut by 4 bases and J by 2 bases, with 8 bases left in between. Germline CDR1 and CDR2: ENHRY and SYGVKD. The CDR3 has 13 amino acids. In DNA form, the CDR3 reads TGTGCCATCAGTGTCGACCCACAAGAGACCCAGTACTTC. Translating gives CAISVDPQETQYF.

The rearrangement links TRBV20-1 to TRBJ1-6; 8 bases fit TRBD1. Germline trimming cut 6 bases from V and 4 bases from J; bases unmatched to any gene: 5. This CDR3 has 14 amino acids. The germline gives CDR1 DFQATT, CDR2 SNEGSKA (reference sequence). CDR3 DNA sequence: TGCAGTGCCACAGGACAGGGTTATAATTCACCCCTCCACTTT. Its translation: CSATGQGYNSPLHF.

This clonotype was picked up a small number of times. The chain has TRBV6-1 and TRBJ2-2; no clear D. Trimming took off 6 bases at V and 6 bases at J, with 14 bases between the two ends. The CDR3 loop spans 14 amino acids. The germline V gene has CDR1 MNHNS and CDR2 SASEGT. DNA for the CDR3: TGTGCCAGCAGAGACCCCGACAAGTCCGGGGAGCTGTTTTTT. It codes for CASRDPDKSGELFF.

This clonotype showed up many times. The genes are TRBV4-2 and TRBJ1-2; D is uncertain. The CDR3 has 12 amino acids. CDR1 and CDR2 (germline): LGHNA, YNFKEQ. The germline V and J ends were trimmed by 4 bases and 7 bases, with 10 bases remaining between them. In nucleotides, the CDR3 is TGTGCCAGCAGCCGGCAAGACTCTGGCTACACCTTC. It encodes CASSRQDSGYTF.

This sequence joins TRBV7-6 and TRBJ1-4; D is possibly TRBD1 (6 bases). This CDR3 spans 17 amino acids. Trimming removed 4 bases from V and 5 bases from J, with 20 bases in between. The germline V gene encodes CDR1 SGHVS and CDR2 FNYEAQ. The CDR3 bases are TGTGCCAGCAGCTCCCTTCTAGCGGGGGCATACAATGAAAAACTGTTTTTT. It specifies CASSSLLAGAYNEKLFF. Filled out from reference TRBV7-6 and TRBJ1-4, the complete variable domain reads GAGVSQSPRYKVTKRGQDVALRCDPISGHVSLYWYRQALGQGPEFLTYFNYEAQQDKSGLPNDRFSAERPEGSISTLTIQRTEQRDSAMYRCASSSLLAGAYNEKLFFGSGTQLSVL.

V gene TRBV7-3 combines with J gene TRBJ2-5; maybe TRBD1 (6 bases). CDR3 length: 14 amino acids. Germline V gives CDR1 SGHTA, CDR2 FQGTGA. V was pared by 1 base and J by 4 bases, with 10 bases between. CDR3 DNA sequence: TGTGCCAGCAGCTTAAAGGGGGAGCGAGAGACCCAGTACTTC. Translated: CASSLKGERETQYF.

This sequence joins TRBV19 and TRBJ1-2, with a weak D call TRBD1 (5 bases). Germline V lookup: CDR1 LNHDA, CDR2 SQIVND (reference sequence). CDR3 length: 17 residues. V lost 3 bases and J 4 bases, leaving 21 bases between the germline ends. The CDR3 loop reads CASSIARVAGLAYGYTF. DNA for the CDR3: TGTGCCAGTAGTATCGCTCGTGTGGCAGGGTTAGCCTATGGCTACACCTTC.

There are a few counts of this clonotype. One end of the junction is discordant with germline, which a read error may explain. The V call is TRBV11-1, the J call TRBJ2-7, with TRBD1 matching 7 bases. CDR3 length: 14 residues. Germline V CDR1 and CDR2: SGHAT, FQDESV (reference sequence). The CDR3 spells CASSPGQASYEQYF. The CDR3 DNA follows: TGCGCCAGCAGCCCCGGACAGGCTTCCTACGAGCAGTACTTC.

The rearrangement joins TRBV2 to TRBJ2-7, with D possibly being TRBD1 (6 bases). This CDR3 comprises 14 residues. Per germline, CDR1 SNHLY and CDR2 FYNNEI. V was shortened by 3 bases and J by 5 bases, with 14 bases between the two germline ends. The CDR3 reads CASSEGRGTHEQYF. CDR3 nucleotides: TGTGCCAGCAGTGAGGGTAGGGGGACCCACGAGCAGTACTTC.

This clonotype appeared many times. V is TRBV28 and J is TRBJ1-4; 7 nucleotides line up with TRBD1. CDR1 is MDHEN and CDR2 is SYDVKM in the germline V gene. J was trimmed by 4 bases and V by 5 bases; bases with no gene match: 4. This CDR3 spans 14 amino acids. The DNA for the CDR3 is TGTGCCAGCAGTGCGCACAGGGGTAATGAAAAACTGTTTTTT. Translating gives CASSAHRGNEKLFF.

Ten or more counts support this clonotype. V is TRBV19 and J is TRBJ2-1, with 10 positions matching TRBD1. Germline V lookup: CDR1 LNHDA, CDR2 SQIVND (reference sequence). The CDR3 sequence is 16 residues long. The V and J ends lost 3 bases and 2 bases, in that order; junction bases with no gene match: 4. The DNA of the CDR3 is TGTGCCAGTAGTATTGAGGGGACAGGGGCCTACAATGAGCAGTTCTTC. Its translation: CASSIEGTGAYNEQFF.

The chain uses TRBV7-2 and TRBJ2-7; 8 nucleotides line up with TRBD2. The ends lost 5 bases at V and 0 bases at J; junction bases unmatched: 3. In germline, CDR1 is SGHTA, CDR2 FQGNSA. The CDR3 is 14 residues long. The CDR3 nucleotides read TGTGCCAGCAGCCGTAGCGGGACCTCCTACGAGCAGTACTTC. It yields the protein CASSRSGTSYEQYF. The whole variable domain, remainder taken from reference TRBV7-2 and TRBJ2-7, is GAGVSQSPSNKVTEKGKDVELRCDPISGHTALYWYRQSLGQGLEFLIYFQGNSAPDKSGLPSDRFSAERTGGSVSTLTIQRTQQEDSAVYLCASSRSGTSYEQYFGPGTRLTVT.

This clonotype appeared many times. The chain recombines TRBV5-8 with TRBJ1-4; TRBD1 matches 8 bases. V was clipped by 5 bases and J by 5 bases; unmatched bases: 8. This CDR3 spans 15 amino acids. Germline V gene sequence: CDR1 SGHTS, CDR2 YDEGEE. The CDR3 DNA reads TGTGCCAGCAGTTTAACAGGGGGTAAAAATGAAAAACTGTTTTTT. Translated: CASSLTGGKNEKLFF.

The chain employs TRBV10-3 and TRBJ2-5; TRBD1 agrees at 8 bases. CDR1 is ENHRY and CDR2 is SYGVKD in the germline V gene. With V trimmed by 0 bases and J by 6 bases, 6 bases remained unmatched. This CDR3 is built from 15 residues. The CDR3 sequence is CAISESVTGGKTQYF. The CDR3, as DNA: TGTGCCATCAGTGAGTCTGTAACAGGGGGTAAGACCCAGTACTTC.

V gene TRBV20-1 combines with J gene TRBJ2-1; D gene unclear. V was clipped by 3 bases and J by 7 bases, with 16 bases between them. This CDR3 comprises 14 residues. The germline V gene has CDR1 DFQATT and CDR2 SNEGSKA (reference sequence). CDR3 nucleotide sequence: TGCAGTGCTAGTAAGGGTTCGGCAGAGAATGAGCAGTTCTTC. This codes for CSASKGSAENEQFF.

This clonotype was seen repeatedly, ten times or more. The gene calls are TRBV6-1 and TRBJ1-4; maybe TRBD1 (5 bases). The V gene's germline CDR1 is MNHNS and CDR2 SASEGT. V lost 2 bases to trimming and J lost 7 bases, with 14 bases between them. This CDR3 has 15 residues. The CDR3 sequence: CASSEPRGRSEKLFF. As DNA, the CDR3 is TGTGCCAGCAGTGAACCAAGGGGCAGAAGTGAAAAACTGTTTTTT.